The rows below give T cell receptor beta chains drawn from one sample of a study of blood T cell repertoires in COVID-19. Sequenced by immunoSEQ multiplex PCR; TCRdb stores in-frame clones only, minus some. There are 380,000 or so clones in the sample; 88% occur only once, and approximately 1% lies in the top ten. Sequenced sample: PBMCs or T cells enriched from blood (not recorded which). The receptors stem from a woman aged 30 to 39 with acute COVID-19. Each CDR3 is given without its conserved first and last residue. The D gene is left open where the match is weak.

d_call,v_call,j_call,cdr3_aa
NA,TRBV2,TRBJ2-1,ASSGGGIGLGNEQF
TRBD2,TRBV5-1,TRBJ2-1,ASSYLAGGPGEQF
TRBD2,TRBV30,TRBJ2-3,AWTSGGTDTQY
NA,TRBV6-5,TRBJ1-1,ASSRGFLTEAF
NA,TRBV19,TRBJ2-1,ASSLQPAGYNEQF
TRBD2,TRBV29-1,TRBJ2-4,SVGRGGQDIQY
TRBD2,TRBV10-3,TRBJ2-3,AISVTSGGADTQY
TRBD2,TRBV9,TRBJ2-7,ASSVARTSAAYEQY
NA,TRBV25-1,TRBJ1-2,ASSVSWGDYGYT
TRBD2,TRBV18,TRBJ2-7,ASSPGASGIYEQY
TRBD1,TRBV2,TRBJ1-2,ATSGTGIIGYT
NA,TRBV7-3,TRBJ2-2,ASSFTNTGELF
NA,TRBV5-1,TRBJ1-1,ASSLVGGWNTEAF
NA,TRBV3-1/TRBV3-2,TRBJ1-2,ASSQVTAVRGYT
NA,TRBV7-8,TRBJ1-2,ASTPDSANYGYT
TRBD1,TRBV27,TRBJ2-1,ASSLRPDRGRNEQF
NA,TRBV3-1/TRBV3-2,TRBJ2-5,ASSQESAERLETQY
TRBD1,TRBV18,TRBJ1-6,ASSPSDRGSPLH
NA,TRBV7-2,TRBJ1-6,ASSLVSPGASSPLH
NA,TRBV5-3,TRBJ1-5,ARSLERRSNQPQH
TRBD1,TRBV24-1,TRBJ1-2,ATSDIGQAGMTGYT
NA,TRBV7-8,TRBJ2-7,ASSLAGGLYEQY
NA,TRBV12-3/TRBV12-4,TRBJ1-2,ASSLNIPYGYT
NA,TRBV18,TRBJ1-3,ASSPTGTYSGNTIY
NA,TRBV5-6,TRBJ1-1,ASSFRGWGTEAF
TRBD2,TRBV6-4,TRBJ2-7,ASSPVSGGLYEQY
TRBD1,TRBV3-1/TRBV3-2,TRBJ1-6,ASSPGQGGNSPLH
TRBD1,TRBV7-9,TRBJ1-6,ASSKPQLDRASSPLH
NA,TRBV2,TRBJ1-3,ASRATLGTGNTIY
NA,TRBV7-2,TRBJ2-5,ASSLRPGSETQY
NA,TRBV18,TRBJ1-2,ASSPGPGFTYGYT
NA,TRBV5-1,TRBJ2-7,ASSLRTVPYEQY
TRBD1,TRBV6-2/TRBV6-3,TRBJ1-1,ASSGRTGGPWNTEAF
NA,TRBV3-1/TRBV3-2,TRBJ2-5,ASSQATIGVRETQY
TRBD2,TRBV4-2,TRBJ2-1,ASSQEGGGNNEQF